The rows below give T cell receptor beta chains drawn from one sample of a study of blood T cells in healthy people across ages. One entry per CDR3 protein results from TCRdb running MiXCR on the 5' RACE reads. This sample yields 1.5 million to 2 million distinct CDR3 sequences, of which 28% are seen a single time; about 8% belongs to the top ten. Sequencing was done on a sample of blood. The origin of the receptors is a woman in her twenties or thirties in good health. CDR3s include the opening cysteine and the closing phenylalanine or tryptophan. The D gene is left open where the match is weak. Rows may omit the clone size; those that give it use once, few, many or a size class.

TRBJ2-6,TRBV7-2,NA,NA,TGTGCCAGCAGCTTGGGGGCTGAGTTTTCTGGGGCCAACGCCCTGACTTTC,CASSLGAEFSGANALTF
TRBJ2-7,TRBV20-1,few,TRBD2,TGCAGTGCTAGTCCAACTAGCGGGTCCGAGCAGTACTTC,CSASPTSGSEQYF
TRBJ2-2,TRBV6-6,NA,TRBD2,TGTGCCAGCAGCCGCAAACTAGCGGCCGGGGAGCTGTTTTTT,CASSRKLAAGELFF
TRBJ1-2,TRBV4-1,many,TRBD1,TGCGCCAGCAGCCCCCCGGACAGGGGAGGGGATGGCTACACCTTC,CASSPPDRGGDGYTF
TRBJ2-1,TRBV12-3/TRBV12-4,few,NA,TGTGCCAGCAGCAAAAAGGACAATGAGCAGTTCTTC,CASSKKDNEQFF
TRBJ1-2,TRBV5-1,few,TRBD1,TGCGCCAGCAGTCCGGCAGGGGGCACGAATGGCTACACCTTC,CASSPAGGTNGYTF
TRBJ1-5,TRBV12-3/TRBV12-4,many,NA,TGTGCCAGCAGTTGGTCGCGAAGCGATCAGCCCCAGCATTTT,CASSWSRSDQPQHF
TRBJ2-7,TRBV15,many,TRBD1,TGTGCCACCAGCAGCCGGAGGGGACAGGGGAGACACGAGCAGTACTTC,CATSSRRGQGRHEQYF
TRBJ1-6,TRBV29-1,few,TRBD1,TGCAGCGCTGGGACGGGACAGTATAATTCACCCCTCCACTTT,CSAGTGQYNSPLHF
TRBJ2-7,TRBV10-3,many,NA,TGTGCCATCAGTGAGCCAGAGGCCAACTTCTACGAGCAGTACTTC,CAISEPEANFYEQYF
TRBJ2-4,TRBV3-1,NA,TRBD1,TGTGCCAGCAGCGAAGTCCGGGGACAGGGGTCCTTAGCCAAAAACATTCAGTACTTC,CASSEVRGQGSLAKNIQYF
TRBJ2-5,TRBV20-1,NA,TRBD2,TGCAGTGCTAATCTAGCGGGAGTAGAGACCCAGTACTTC,CSANLAGVETQYF
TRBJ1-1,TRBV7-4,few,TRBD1,TGTGCCAGCAGCGGGACAGTTGAAGCTTTCTTT,CASSGTVEAFF
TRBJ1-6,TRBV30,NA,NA,TGTGCCTGGGAAGGTTTGGCGGAGAATTCACCCCTCCACTTT,CAWEGLAENSPLHF
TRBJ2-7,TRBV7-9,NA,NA,TGTGCCAGCAGCCTGGTGGGCATCGCGTCGGTCGAGCAGTACTTC,CASSLVGIASVEQYF
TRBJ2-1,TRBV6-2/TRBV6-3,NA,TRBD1,TGTGCCAGCAGCTCCGACAGGGATGAGCAGTTCTTC,CASSSDRDEQFF
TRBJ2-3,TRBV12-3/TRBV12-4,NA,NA,TGTGCCAGCACTCCCAACGAGGGGGGGTGGAGGACAGATACGCAGTATTTT,CASTPNEGGWRTDTQYF
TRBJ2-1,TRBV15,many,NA,TGTGCCACCAGCAGAATCGGGGCCTGGGGTGAGCAGTTCTTC,CATSRIGAWGEQFF
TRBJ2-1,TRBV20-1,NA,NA,TGCAGTGCTGGGAGCGCCCCTGGGGATGAGCAGTTCTTC,CSAGSAPGDEQFF
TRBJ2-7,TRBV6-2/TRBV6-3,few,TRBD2,TGTGCCAGCAGTTACTCAGCGGCTAGCGGGACCTACGAGCAGTACTTC,CASSYSAASGTYEQYF
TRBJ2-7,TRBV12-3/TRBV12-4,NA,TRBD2,TGTACCAGCAGTGGACCGTCACTAGCGGGAGAACGCGAGCAGTACTTC,CTSSGPSLAGEREQYF
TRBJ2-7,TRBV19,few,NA,TGTGCCAGTAGTATAGTGGCGGGTCTAACGTACGAGCAGTACTTC,CASSIVAGLTYEQYF
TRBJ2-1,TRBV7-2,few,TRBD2,TGTGCCAGCAGCTCGGGACTAGGCCCTCGGGAGCAGTTCTTC,CASSSGLGPREQFF
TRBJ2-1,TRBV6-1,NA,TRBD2,TGTGCCAGCAGTGAGACTAGCGGCTACAATGAGCAGTTCTTC,CASSETSGYNEQFF
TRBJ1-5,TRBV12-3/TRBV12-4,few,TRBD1,TGTGCCAGCAGCCCGACAGGGATCAGTCAGCCCCAGCATTTT,CASSPTGISQPQHF
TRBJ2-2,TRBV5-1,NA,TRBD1,TGCGCCAGCAGCTTGAATTCATTCGGGACAGGGAACACCGGGGAGCTGTTTTTT,CASSLNSFGTGNTGELFF
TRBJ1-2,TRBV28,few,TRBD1,TGTGCCAGCAGCCGGAGGGGACAGAAATTATATGGCTACACCTTC,CASSRRGQKLYGYTF
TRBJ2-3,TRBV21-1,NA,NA,TGTGCCAGCAGCAAAATCGGGCCCGGGGGCAACACAGATACGCAGTATTTT,CASSKIGPGGNTDTQYF
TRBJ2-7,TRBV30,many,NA,TGTGCCCTTAAGGGGGGGGGCTTGATCTACGAGCAGTACTTC,CALKGGGLIYEQYF
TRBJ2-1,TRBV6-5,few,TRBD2,TGTGCCAGCAGTTACAGCGGGGGGGCTGTAGATGAGCAGTTCTTC,CASSYSGGAVDEQFF
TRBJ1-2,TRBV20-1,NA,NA,TGCAGTGCTAGAACGGCCGACTCCACTAACTATGGCTACACCTTC,CSARTADSTNYGYTF
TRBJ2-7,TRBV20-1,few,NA,TGCAGTGCTAATAACTTACAGGCTCACGAGCAGTACTTC,CSANNLQAHEQYF
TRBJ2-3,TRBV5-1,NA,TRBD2,TGCGCCAGCAGACTTAGCGGGGGGCTTACTAGCACAGATACGCAGTATTTT,CASRLSGGLTSTDTQYF
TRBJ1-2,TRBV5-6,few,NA,TGTGCCAGCAGCTTGCCGGGGAAAGCTGACTATGGCTACACCTTC,CASSLPGKADYGYTF
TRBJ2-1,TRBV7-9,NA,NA,TGTGCCAGCAGCTTAGATTTTGGGGGTGAGCAGTTCTTC,CASSLDFGGEQFF
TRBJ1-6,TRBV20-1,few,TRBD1,TGCAGTGCTACCAGGGGGCATAATTCACCCCTCCACTTT,CSATRGHNSPLHF
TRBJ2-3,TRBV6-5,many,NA,TGTGCCAGCATGCGGGCGGATACGCAGTATTTT,CASMRADTQYF
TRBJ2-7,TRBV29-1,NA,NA,TGCAGCGCGGTCGGGGGGCGCCGGTACGAGCAGTACTTC,CSAVGGRRYEQYF
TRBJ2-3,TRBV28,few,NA,TGTGCCAGCAGCCCCAGACAGACCACAGATACGCAGTATTTT,CASSPRQTTDTQYF
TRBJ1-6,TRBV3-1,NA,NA,TGTGCCAGTAGCCTCCAGAGGACGGGAGGTAATTCACCCCTCCACTTT,CASSLQRTGGNSPLHF
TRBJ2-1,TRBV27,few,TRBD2,TGTGCCAGCAGTTTAGTGGCTAGCGGCAATACTAAGAGCTCCTACAATGAGCAGTTCTTC,CASSLVASGNTKSSYNEQFF
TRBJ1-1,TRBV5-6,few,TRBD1,TGTGCCAGCAGCCAAACCGGGACAGGGAACACTGAAGCTTTCTTT,CASSQTGTGNTEAFF
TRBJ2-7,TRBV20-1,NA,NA,TGCAGTGCTAAAGCACCTGGAGTAGGGCTGGGCTACGAGCAGTACTTC,CSAKAPGVGLGYEQYF